The 10 T cell receptor beta chains in this list originate from one sample, sequenced in a study of T cell responses to AZD1222 COVID-19 vaccine. Sequencing used immunoSEQ multiplex PCR; TCRdb keeps in-frame clones, though not all of them. Among about 170,000 clones listed, around 91% were seen once. The source was peripheral blood, collected on day 0 of AZD1222 vaccination. Source of these receptors: an adult in good health.

The J gene is TRBJ1-6, the V gene TRBV4-2; D remains ambiguous. Deletions cut 0 bases from V and 0 bases from J, with 12 bases between. The CDR3 sequence is 18 residues long. Germline CDR1 and CDR2: LGHNA and YNFKEQ. CDR3 in DNA: TGTGCCAGCAGCCAAGACAGCGTCCCGAGCTCCTATAATTCACCCCTCCACTTT. It is translated as CASSQDSVPSSYNSPLHF.

J is TRBJ2-1 and V is TRBV15; possible D gene TRBD2, 7 bases. Trimming took 1 base from V and 5 from J, leaving 12 bases between them. CDR3 length: 15 amino acids. Per the germline V gene, CDR1 is LNHNV and CDR2 is YYDKDF (reference sequence). The CDR3 region is CATSRGRGGHNEQFF. The CDR3 region has the DNA TGTGCCACCAGCAGAGGGAGGGGGGGCCACAATGAGCAGTTCTTC.

The rearrangement joins TRBV12-5 to TRBJ2-1; the D gene could be TRBD1 or TRBD2 (7 bases each). Trimming cost V 6 bases and J 7 bases, with 16 bases left between them. Germline lookup yields CDR1 LGHNT and CDR2 FRNRAP. This CDR3 has 14 residues. CDR3 amino acids: CASGPRQGGNEQFF. For the CDR3, the DNA is TGTGCTAGTGGCCCCAGACAGGGAGGGAATGAGCAGTTCTTC.

This rearrangement joins TRBV11-2 to TRBJ2-5; D gene uncertain. The V gene's germline CDR1 is SGHAT and CDR2 FQNNGV. Trimming removed 1 base from V and 7 bases from J, with 4 bases in between. This CDR3 region has 11 residues. The CDR3 region is CASSLGVTQYF. The CDR3 region has the DNA TGTGCCAGCAGCTTAGGAGTGACCCAGTACTTC.

This clone was found once. V usage is TRBV7-3 and J usage is TRBJ2-2; no firm D call. This CDR3 has 14 amino acids. Deletions cut 2 bases from V and 7 bases from J, with 11 bases between. Germline V gene data show CDR1 as SGHTA and CDR2 as FQGTGA. DNA for the CDR3: TGTGCCAGCAGCTTAGGCCCAACTGTCGGGGAGCTGTTTTTT. This codes for CASSLGPTVGELFF.

The chain is built from TRBV28 and TRBJ1-1; 8 nucleotides align to TRBD1. The V gene's germline CDR1 is MDHEN and CDR2 SYDVKM. The ends lost 6 bases at V and 3 bases at J; junction bases unmatched: 6. This CDR3 has 14 residues. CDR3 DNA: TGTGCCAGCAGAATGACAGGGGATTACACTGAAGCTTTCTTT. It encodes CASRMTGDYTEAFF.

This CDR3 reads CASTLTSGTSTDTQYF. CDR3 sequence (DNA): TGTGCCAGCACCCTGACTAGCGGAACTAGCACAGATACGCAGTATTTT. V usage is TRBV6-6 and J usage is TRBJ2-3; 9 bases map to TRBD2. Germline trimming cut 7 bases from V and 0 bases from J; bases unmatched to any gene: 8. This CDR3 comprises 16 residues. The V gene's germline CDR1 is MNHNY and CDR2 SVGAGI (reference sequence).

The rearrangement links TRBV6-2 or TRBV6-3 to TRBJ2-3; D remains ambiguous. The CDR3 has 12 residues. The germline V and J ends were trimmed by 5 bases and 6 bases, with 9 bases remaining between them. The germline gives CDR1 MNHEY, CDR2 SVGEGT. CDR3 sequence reads: CASSQTMDTQYF. The CDR3 DNA follows: TGTGCCAGCAGTCAGACAATGGATACGCAGTATTTT.

The rearrangement uses TRBV4-1 and TRBJ2-2, with D perhaps TRBD2 (6 bases). CDR1 and CDR2 from the germline V gene are MGHRA and YSYEKL. The CDR3 sequence is 18 residues long. Trimming cost V 1 base and J 6 bases, with 21 bases left between them. The CDR3 loop is CASSQGRGAHSSSGELFF. CDR3 sequence (DNA): TGCGCCAGCAGCCAAGGGAGGGGCGCCCACTCGTCCTCCGGGGAGCTGTTTTTT.

The chain is built from TRBV6-5 and TRBJ1-2; D remains unclear. CDR1 and CDR2 (germline): MNHEY, SVGAGI. The V end lost 4 bases, the J end lost 4 bases, and 13 bases lay between the germline ends. CDR3 length: 14 residues. The chain's CDR3 is CASSSRTPGYGYTF. The CDR3 nucleotides are TGTGCCAGCAGTTCAAGGACCCCGGGCTATGGCTACACCTTC.